The 30 T cell receptor beta chains reported below all come from one sample, sequenced in a study of shared clonotypes between healthy human individuals. Data came from immunoSEQ multiplex PCR; TCRdb stores just in-frame clones and leaves some out. Among some 1 million clones, about 76% were seen once, and the ten largest hold 1.2% to 1.5%. Sequenced: memory CD4+ T cells sorted from blood. The subset here: CD45RA-negative fraction. These receptors were collected from a man aged 18 to 29 in good health.

Note on this clone: The same CDR3 arises from other DNA sequences in this sample as well. The J gene is TRBJ2-7, the V gene TRBV5-1; 7 nucleotides match TRBD2. This CDR3 comprises 15 residues. Per germline, CDR1 SGHRS and CDR2 YFSETQ. After removal of 4 bases from V and 0 bases from J, the junction contained 7 bases not matched to a gene. The CDR3 here is CASSLGGSTSYEQYF. In DNA, the CDR3 is TGCGCCAGCAGCCTCGGGGGGTCTACCTCCTACGAGCAGTACTTC. The full variable domain, completed using reference TRBV5-1 and TRBJ2-7, is KAGVTQTPRYLIKTRGQQVTLSCSPISGHRSVSWYQQTPGQGLQFLFEYFSETQRNKGNFPGRFSGRQFSNSRSEMNVSTLELGDSALYLCASSLGGSTSYEQYFGPGTRLTVT.

About this clone itself: Other DNA sequences from this sample encode an identical CDR3 as well. The V and J genes are TRBV9 and TRBJ2-3; D ambiguous. The ends were cut back, 0 bases at V and 2 bases at J, with 10 bases in the middle. The CDR3 length is 15 residues. Looked up from germline, CDR1 is SGDLS and CDR2 is YYNGEE. The CDR3 spells CASSVGGRITDTQYF. The CDR3 nucleotides read TGTGCCAGCAGCGTAGGAGGTCGGATCACAGATACGCAGTATTTT.

V gene TRBV6-5 combines with J gene TRBJ2-1, with D possibly matching TRBD2 (6 bases). The CDR3 is 12 residues long. V gave up 5 bases and J gave up 9 bases, with 11 bases separating them. The germline gives CDR1 MNHEY, CDR2 SVGAGI. The CDR3 coding sequence is TGTGCCAGCAGTCGGAACGGGGGTGAGCAGTTCTTC. Encoded protein: CASSRNGGEQFF.

About this clone itself: This same CDR3 is encoded by further DNA sequences in the sample. The chain combines TRBV7-2 with TRBJ2-2; D remains ambiguous. V lost 1 base and J 2 bases, leaving 5 bases between the germline ends. Germline loops: CDR1 SGHTA, CDR2 FQGNSA. This CDR3 comprises 14 residues. The CDR3 spells CASSLGGNTGELFF. In DNA form, the CDR3 reads TGTGCCAGCAGCTTAGGGGGTAACACCGGGGAGCTGTTTTTT.

Only a few counts were recorded for this clone. The V gene is TRBV10-3, the J gene TRBJ1-2, with unresolved D. Looked up from germline, CDR1 is ENHRY and CDR2 is SYGVKD. V was clipped by 3 bases and J by 0 bases, with 14 bases between them. The CDR3 consists of 16 residues. As DNA, the CDR3 is TGTGCCATCAGTGAAGAGAAATCGTTAGCTAACTATGGCTACACCTTC. The encoded protein is CAISEEKSLANYGYTF.

This clone showed up just a few times. The rearrangement uses TRBV19 and TRBJ2-3; 10 bases align to TRBD1. CDR1 LNHDA and CDR2 SQIVND come from the germline V gene (reference sequence). The length of the CDR3 is 14 residues. J gave up 5 bases and V 6 bases, and 5 bases lay outside the gene matches. The CDR3 loop is CASRDRGRGDTQYF. In DNA, the CDR3 is TGTGCCAGTAGAGACAGGGGGCGGGGAGATACGCAGTATTTT.

This chain connects TRBV2 to TRBJ2-2; perhaps TRBD2 as D (5 bases). The V gene lost 5 bases and the J gene lost 2 bases, with 12 bases spanning the gap. Germline loops: CDR1 SNHLY, CDR2 FYNNEI. The CDR3 contains 15 residues. In DNA form, the CDR3 reads TGTGCCAGCAGTCCCGGACTGGACAACACCGGGGAGCTGTTTTTT. Translated: CASSPGLDNTGELFF.

CDR3 residues: CASSLPGGSTGELFF. CDR3 nucleotides: TGTGCCAGCAGCTTACCGGGGGGATCCACCGGGGAGCTGTTTTTT. The chain carries TRBV7-3 and TRBJ2-2; 7 nucleotides match TRBD2. V lost 2 bases, J lost 4 bases, and 4 bases stayed unmatched. CDR1 is SGHTA and CDR2 is FQGTGA in the germline V gene. This CDR3 region has 15 residues. Complete variable domain (other parts from reference TRBV7-3 and TRBJ2-2): GAGVSQTPSNKVTEKGKYVELRCDPISGHTALYWYRQSLGQGPEFLIYFQGTGAADDSGLPNDRFFAVRPEGSVSTLKIQRTERGDSAVYLCASSLPGGSTGELFFGEGSRLTVL.

V and J are TRBV5-6 and TRBJ1-2; D ambiguous. The CDR3 extends over 12 amino acids. The germline gives CDR1 SGHDT, CDR2 YYEEEE. Trimming removed 0 bases from V and 7 bases from J, with 7 bases in between. Written as DNA, the CDR3 is TGTGCCAGCAGCTTGGGGCCGATTGGCTACACCTTC. This sequence encodes CASSLGPIGYTF. Using reference TRBV5-6 and TRBJ1-2 for the parts outside the CDR3, the full variable domain is DAGVTQSPTHLIKTRGQQVTLRCSPKSGHDTVSWYQQALGQGPQFIFQYYEEEERQRGNFPDRFSGHQFPNYSSELNVNALLLGDSALYLCASSLGPIGYTFGSGTRLTVV.

The rearrangement uses TRBV7-9 and TRBJ2-5, with 7 bases fitting TRBD1. After removal of 5 bases from V and 4 bases from J, the junction contained 19 bases not matched to a gene. CDR3 length: 18 amino acids. CDR1 and CDR2 (germline): SEHNR, FQNEAQ (reference sequence). This CDR3 is CASSPRWGRLRGLETQYF. CDR3 coding DNA: TGTGCCAGCAGCCCTAGGTGGGGCCGTCTAAGGGGGCTAGAGACCCAGTACTTC.

V is TRBV29-1 and J is TRBJ2-1, with TRBD2 as a possible D gene (7 bases). The germline V gene has CDR1 SQVTM and CDR2 ANQGSEA. Trimming pared 4 bases from V and 1 base from J, leaving 11 bases between. The CDR3 spans 14 residues. The CDR3 region is CSVGGGWSYNEQFF. The CDR3 DNA sequence: TGCAGCGTTGGGGGGGGCTGGTCCTACAATGAGCAGTTCTTC.

The chain uses TRBV2 and TRBJ2-2; 11 nucleotides align to TRBD2. Trimming cost V 9 bases and J 5 bases; bases outside gene matches: 5. CDR1 SNHLY and CDR2 FYNNEI come from the germline V gene. This CDR3 has 14 amino acids. In DNA form, the CDR3 reads TGTGCCAGTCTAGCGGGGGGAGTTACCGGGGAGCTGTTTTTT. Encoded protein: CASLAGGVTGELFF.

The gene calls are TRBV5-1 and TRBJ2-7; TRBD1 aligns across 10 bases. Germline lookup yields CDR1 SGHRS and CDR2 YFSETQ. The CDR3 length is 19 residues. Losses at the gene ends were 0 bases for V and 4 bases for J; bases not matched to a gene: 16. The CDR3 region has the DNA TGCGCCAGCAGCTTGGGTTATACGTTTGGGGGGACAGGGGTATACGAGCAGTACTTC. Protein sequence: CASSLGYTFGGTGVYEQYF. The variable domain in full, with the rest retrieved from reference TRBV5-1 and TRBJ2-7, is KAGVTQTPRYLIKTRGQQVTLSCSPISGHRSVSWYQQTPGQGLQFLFEYFSETQRNKGNFPGRFSGRQFSNSRSEMNVSTLELGDSALYLCASSLGYTFGGTGVYEQYFGPGTRLTVT.

This clone was seen only a few times. The chain carries TRBV14 and TRBJ1-2; D is perhaps TRBD1 (5 bases). From germline, CDR1 is SGHDN and CDR2 FVKESK. The CDR3 has 14 residues. Trimming took off 6 bases at V and 5 bases at J, with 16 bases between the two ends. The CDR3 nucleotides read TGTGCCAGCAGGGGGGAGCCGGGTATATATGGCTACACCTTC. Translated, it gives CASRGEPGIYGYTF.

The chain employs TRBV9 and TRBJ2-2, with 11 nucleotides matching TRBD1. From germline, CDR1 is SGDLS and CDR2 YYNGEE. This CDR3 is 17 amino acids long. J was trimmed by 6 bases and V by 4 bases; bases with no gene match: 11. The CDR3 DNA reads as TGTGCCAGCAGCCCCCGGCTCCCGGGACAGGGGGCCGGGGAGCTGTTTTTT. This translates into CASSPRLPGQGAGELFF.

CDR3 protein: CASSGPGQSNTEAFF. The CDR3 region has the DNA TGTGCCAGCAGTGGGCCGGGACAATCGAACACTGAAGCTTTCTTT. The chain joins TRBV2 to TRBJ1-1, with D perhaps TRBD1 (6 bases). Deletions cut 4 bases from V and 1 base from J, with 13 bases between. The CDR3 spans 15 residues. CDR1 SNHLY and CDR2 FYNNEI come from the germline V gene.

This chain uses TRBV27 with TRBJ2-7, with 9 bases identical to TRBD1. Unmatched junction bases numbered 12, after V lost 5 bases and J lost 4 bases. There are 16 residues in the CDR3. Germline V gives CDR1 MNHEY, CDR2 SMNVEV (reference sequence). This chain's CDR3 is CASSRTGAYLGYEQYF. The CDR3 nucleotides read TGTGCCAGCAGTCGGACAGGGGCCTATCTTGGGTACGAGCAGTACTTC.

V and J are TRBV11-2 and TRBJ2-1, with TRBD1 matching 8 bases. The CDR3 extends over 16 amino acids. CDR1 is SGHAT and CDR2 is FQNNGV in the germline V gene. With V trimmed by 5 bases and J by 3 bases, 9 bases remained unmatched. The CDR3 DNA reads as TGTGCCAGCAGCCCAAGACCAGGGGGCCTCTACAATGAGCAGTTCTTC. It translates to CASSPRPGGLYNEQFF.

The rearrangement joins TRBV28 to TRBJ1-1; 7 bases are shared with TRBD1. Germline CDR1 reads MDHEN; CDR2 reads SYDVKM. The ends lost 4 bases at V and 1 base at J; junction bases unmatched: 12. This CDR3 is 17 amino acids long. This CDR3 is CASSSTRGRTGNTEAFF. CDR3 in DNA: TGTGCCAGCAGTTCCACGCGTGGTCGGACAGGGAACACTGAAGCTTTCTTT.

The chain's CDR3 is CASSLQGNSIEQYF. CDR3 in DNA: TGTGCCAGCAGCCTACAGGGTAATTCGATCGAGCAGTACTTC. The chain joins TRBV2 to TRBJ2-7; TRBD1 is a possible D gene (6 bases). Trimming stripped 6 bases from V and 6 bases from J, with 18 bases between. CDR3 length: 14 amino acids. Germline CDR1 and CDR2: SNHLY and FYNNEI. Looking up the rest from reference TRBV2 and TRBJ2-7 gives the full variable domain: EPEVTQTPSHQVTQMGQEVILRCVPISNHLYFYWYRQILGQKVEFLVSFYNNEISEKSEIFDDQFSVERPDGSNFTLKIRSTKLEDSAMYFCASSLQGNSIEQYFGPGTRLTVT.

This clone appeared once. The gene calls are TRBV18 and TRBJ1-1; D is unclear. CDR3 size: 13 residues. The germline V and J ends were trimmed by 6 bases and 0 bases, with 8 bases remaining between them. CDR1 KGHSH and CDR2 LQKENI come from the germline V gene. The CDR3 spells CASSRTVNTEAFF. The CDR3 nucleotides read TGTGCCAGCTCGCGGACGGTGAACACTGAAGCTTTCTTT.

The J gene is TRBJ1-1, the V gene TRBV18, with D possibly matching TRBD1 (5 bases). This CDR3 contains 17 residues. The V and J ends lost 1 base and 1 base respectively, with 16 bases between them. Germline V gene lookup returns CDR1 KGHSH and CDR2 LQKENI. CDR3 region: CASSPQTSGASNTEAFF. CDR3 bases: TGTGCCAGCTCACCACAGACCTCCGGGGCGTCGAACACTGAAGCTTTCTTT.

The genes are TRBV6-1 and TRBJ1-2, with D possibly matching TRBD1 (5 bases). The CDR3 loop spans 14 amino acids. Germline values: CDR1 MNHNS, CDR2 SASEGT. The V and J ends lost 1 base and 7 bases respectively, with 13 bases between them. The CDR3 nucleotides read TGTGCCAGCAGTGAAGGAGGTTGGGGCGCTGGCTACACCTTC. This translates into CASSEGGWGAGYTF.

V usage is TRBV5-1 and J usage is TRBJ1-1; D not certain. This CDR3 spans 13 amino acids. In germline, CDR1 is SGHRS, CDR2 YFSETQ. Trimming removed 2 bases at V and 5 bases at J, with 10 bases between. CDR3 sequence: CASSFSYPTEAFF. The CDR3 DNA sequence: TGCGCCAGCAGCTTTTCTTACCCGACTGAAGCTTTCTTT.

The J gene is TRBJ2-3, the V gene TRBV15; TRBD1 matches 7 bases. Trimming at V came to 8 bases and at J to 4 bases, leaving 12 bases not matched to a gene. The CDR3 length is 15 residues. Per the germline V gene, CDR1 is LNHNV and CDR2 is YYDKDF (reference sequence). CDR3 in amino acids: CATGANRGLADTQYF. CDR3 DNA: TGTGCCACCGGAGCCAACAGGGGTTTAGCAGATACGCAGTATTTT.

The genes are TRBV4-1 and TRBJ2-7, with 9 bases matching TRBD2. The junction had 10 bases not matched to a gene; V was cut back by 0 bases and J by 1 base. CDR3 length equals 18 residues. Germline loops: CDR1 MGHRA, CDR2 YSYEKL. In DNA form, the CDR3 reads TGCGCCAGCAGCCAAGAAACTAGCGGGTGGGGTAGTTCCTACGAGCAGTACTTC. Translated: CASSQETSGWGSSYEQYF.

This clone has a handful of counts. The chain's CDR3 is CASSSLWANYGYTF. CDR3 coding DNA: TGTGCCAGCAGCTCATTATGGGCTAACTATGGCTACACCTTC. The chain uses TRBV7-2 and TRBJ1-2; D not certain. CDR3 length: 14 residues. Trimming stripped 4 bases from V and 0 bases from J, with 9 bases between. In germline, CDR1 is SGHTA, CDR2 FQGNSA.

The genes are TRBV7-2 and TRBJ2-7; D possibly corresponds to TRBD1 (5 bases). This CDR3 is built from 13 residues. CDR1 is SGHTA and CDR2 is FQGNSA in the germline V gene. V dropped 3 bases and J dropped 2 bases, with 8 bases sitting between them. This CDR3 is CASSFDRAYEQYF. The CDR3 DNA reads TGTGCCAGCAGCTTCGACAGAGCCTACGAGCAGTACTTC.

The chain carries TRBV29-1 and TRBJ2-7; 10 bases fit TRBD1. Germline assignment: CDR1 SQVTM and CDR2 ANQGSEA. Unmatched junction bases numbered 8, after V lost 7 bases and J lost 5 bases. The CDR3 is 13 amino acids. CDR3 bases: TGCAGCGCGAGCCCGGGACAGGGGAACGAGCAGTACTTC. Protein: CSASPGQGNEQYF.

The chain employs TRBV6-1 and TRBJ1-2, with no clear D. V was trimmed by 4 bases and J by 3 bases, leaving 9 bases between them. This CDR3 is built from 13 residues. The germline CDR1 and CDR2 sequences are MNHNS and SASEGT. In nucleotides, the CDR3 is TGTGCCAGCAGTGGGGTCAGTCACTATGGCTACACCTTC. It codes for CASSGVSHYGYTF.